This T cell receptor beta chain was observed in a study of blood T cell repertoires in COVID-19 (dated by TCRdb to about 2020). Some background on the complete study: Samples from collaborators originated in the United States, Italy and Spain and spanned both the acute and convalescent phases of COVID-19. A de-identified subject ID, COVID-19 status, age in years and sex were almost always included in the sample metadata. The material from the prospective study consisted of cDNA or gDNA derived from T cells, B-cell-depleted T cells, or PBMCs. Where HLA class I and class II types were available, the types were taken from metadata supplied by the sample provider, not from assay-based typing. A freely available public database, intended as a resource for researchers studying the immune response to SARS-CoV-2, is where the repertoires were released. Samples came from the ongoing ImmuneRACE study (first 160 participants) plus 1,254 subjects from 6 global collaborators. The dataset comprised deeply sampled blood TCRbeta repertoires from subjects exposed to, actively infected with, or recovered from COVID-19.

Participants in the prospective study were enrolled through a virtual design, were aged roughly 18 to 100 years, and lived in 20 to 30 United States geographic areas. Cohort assignment in the prospective study relied on participant-reported clinical history from a screening survey and a study questionnaire. Each participant in the prospective study had whole blood, serum and a nasopharyngeal or oropharyngeal swab collected by mobile phlebotomists. Over a roughly 2-month period, participants in the prospective study had the option of providing additional blood draws and questionnaires. Blood samples from the prospective study were shipped frozen or at room temperature prior to DNA extraction. Study-level results and caveats: How much clinical and demographic metadata was included differed by source and by participant, and the metadata was provided uncurated.

This clone was detected a few times. Its antigen is unknown. Nothing much larger sits one base from this clone, and base qualities are not available. TCRbeta CDR3 regions were amplified from genomic DNA using the immunoSEQ Assay, a bias-controlled multiplex PCR. The original pipeline was this. Within the assay, amplification of reference gene primers was used to estimate how many nucleated cells each sample contained. To quantify the absolute abundance of each unique TCRbeta CDR3 rearrangement, sequence reads were collapsed and filtered. For each sample, productive Simpson clonality was calculated as the square root of Simpson's diversity index across productive rearrangements. This immuneACCESS table, as held by TCRdb, lists in-frame sequences with V and J called but not all clones. Of the missing ones, under half trace to an unresolved V gene in checked studies; the others have no known cause. V and J calls and clone size are copied from that table; D and trimming were computed from the DNA. This sample has 200,000 or so clones in its table, and about nine tenths of those were observed once. The leading ten clones occupy around 3.5% of the sample.

Reading the germline V gene (reference sequence) gives CDR1 SGHKS and CDR2 YYEKEE. Germline trimming: 3 bases from V, 5 bases from J; junction bases outside gene matches: 7. From the cysteine up to the phenylalanine, the CDR3 has a length of 14 residues. The entry retains the CDR3 DNA only, 42 bases that are in frame from base 1. The sequence came from a woman between 35 and 50 years old with acute COVID-19. What was sequenced was PBMCs or T cells enriched from blood (not recorded which). The chain couples TRBV5-5 to TRBJ2-5, with 7 bases matching TRBD2. The bases read TGTGCCAGCAGCTCGGGGGGTAGCTATGAGACCCAGTACTTC. Its protein product is CASSSGGSYETQYF.